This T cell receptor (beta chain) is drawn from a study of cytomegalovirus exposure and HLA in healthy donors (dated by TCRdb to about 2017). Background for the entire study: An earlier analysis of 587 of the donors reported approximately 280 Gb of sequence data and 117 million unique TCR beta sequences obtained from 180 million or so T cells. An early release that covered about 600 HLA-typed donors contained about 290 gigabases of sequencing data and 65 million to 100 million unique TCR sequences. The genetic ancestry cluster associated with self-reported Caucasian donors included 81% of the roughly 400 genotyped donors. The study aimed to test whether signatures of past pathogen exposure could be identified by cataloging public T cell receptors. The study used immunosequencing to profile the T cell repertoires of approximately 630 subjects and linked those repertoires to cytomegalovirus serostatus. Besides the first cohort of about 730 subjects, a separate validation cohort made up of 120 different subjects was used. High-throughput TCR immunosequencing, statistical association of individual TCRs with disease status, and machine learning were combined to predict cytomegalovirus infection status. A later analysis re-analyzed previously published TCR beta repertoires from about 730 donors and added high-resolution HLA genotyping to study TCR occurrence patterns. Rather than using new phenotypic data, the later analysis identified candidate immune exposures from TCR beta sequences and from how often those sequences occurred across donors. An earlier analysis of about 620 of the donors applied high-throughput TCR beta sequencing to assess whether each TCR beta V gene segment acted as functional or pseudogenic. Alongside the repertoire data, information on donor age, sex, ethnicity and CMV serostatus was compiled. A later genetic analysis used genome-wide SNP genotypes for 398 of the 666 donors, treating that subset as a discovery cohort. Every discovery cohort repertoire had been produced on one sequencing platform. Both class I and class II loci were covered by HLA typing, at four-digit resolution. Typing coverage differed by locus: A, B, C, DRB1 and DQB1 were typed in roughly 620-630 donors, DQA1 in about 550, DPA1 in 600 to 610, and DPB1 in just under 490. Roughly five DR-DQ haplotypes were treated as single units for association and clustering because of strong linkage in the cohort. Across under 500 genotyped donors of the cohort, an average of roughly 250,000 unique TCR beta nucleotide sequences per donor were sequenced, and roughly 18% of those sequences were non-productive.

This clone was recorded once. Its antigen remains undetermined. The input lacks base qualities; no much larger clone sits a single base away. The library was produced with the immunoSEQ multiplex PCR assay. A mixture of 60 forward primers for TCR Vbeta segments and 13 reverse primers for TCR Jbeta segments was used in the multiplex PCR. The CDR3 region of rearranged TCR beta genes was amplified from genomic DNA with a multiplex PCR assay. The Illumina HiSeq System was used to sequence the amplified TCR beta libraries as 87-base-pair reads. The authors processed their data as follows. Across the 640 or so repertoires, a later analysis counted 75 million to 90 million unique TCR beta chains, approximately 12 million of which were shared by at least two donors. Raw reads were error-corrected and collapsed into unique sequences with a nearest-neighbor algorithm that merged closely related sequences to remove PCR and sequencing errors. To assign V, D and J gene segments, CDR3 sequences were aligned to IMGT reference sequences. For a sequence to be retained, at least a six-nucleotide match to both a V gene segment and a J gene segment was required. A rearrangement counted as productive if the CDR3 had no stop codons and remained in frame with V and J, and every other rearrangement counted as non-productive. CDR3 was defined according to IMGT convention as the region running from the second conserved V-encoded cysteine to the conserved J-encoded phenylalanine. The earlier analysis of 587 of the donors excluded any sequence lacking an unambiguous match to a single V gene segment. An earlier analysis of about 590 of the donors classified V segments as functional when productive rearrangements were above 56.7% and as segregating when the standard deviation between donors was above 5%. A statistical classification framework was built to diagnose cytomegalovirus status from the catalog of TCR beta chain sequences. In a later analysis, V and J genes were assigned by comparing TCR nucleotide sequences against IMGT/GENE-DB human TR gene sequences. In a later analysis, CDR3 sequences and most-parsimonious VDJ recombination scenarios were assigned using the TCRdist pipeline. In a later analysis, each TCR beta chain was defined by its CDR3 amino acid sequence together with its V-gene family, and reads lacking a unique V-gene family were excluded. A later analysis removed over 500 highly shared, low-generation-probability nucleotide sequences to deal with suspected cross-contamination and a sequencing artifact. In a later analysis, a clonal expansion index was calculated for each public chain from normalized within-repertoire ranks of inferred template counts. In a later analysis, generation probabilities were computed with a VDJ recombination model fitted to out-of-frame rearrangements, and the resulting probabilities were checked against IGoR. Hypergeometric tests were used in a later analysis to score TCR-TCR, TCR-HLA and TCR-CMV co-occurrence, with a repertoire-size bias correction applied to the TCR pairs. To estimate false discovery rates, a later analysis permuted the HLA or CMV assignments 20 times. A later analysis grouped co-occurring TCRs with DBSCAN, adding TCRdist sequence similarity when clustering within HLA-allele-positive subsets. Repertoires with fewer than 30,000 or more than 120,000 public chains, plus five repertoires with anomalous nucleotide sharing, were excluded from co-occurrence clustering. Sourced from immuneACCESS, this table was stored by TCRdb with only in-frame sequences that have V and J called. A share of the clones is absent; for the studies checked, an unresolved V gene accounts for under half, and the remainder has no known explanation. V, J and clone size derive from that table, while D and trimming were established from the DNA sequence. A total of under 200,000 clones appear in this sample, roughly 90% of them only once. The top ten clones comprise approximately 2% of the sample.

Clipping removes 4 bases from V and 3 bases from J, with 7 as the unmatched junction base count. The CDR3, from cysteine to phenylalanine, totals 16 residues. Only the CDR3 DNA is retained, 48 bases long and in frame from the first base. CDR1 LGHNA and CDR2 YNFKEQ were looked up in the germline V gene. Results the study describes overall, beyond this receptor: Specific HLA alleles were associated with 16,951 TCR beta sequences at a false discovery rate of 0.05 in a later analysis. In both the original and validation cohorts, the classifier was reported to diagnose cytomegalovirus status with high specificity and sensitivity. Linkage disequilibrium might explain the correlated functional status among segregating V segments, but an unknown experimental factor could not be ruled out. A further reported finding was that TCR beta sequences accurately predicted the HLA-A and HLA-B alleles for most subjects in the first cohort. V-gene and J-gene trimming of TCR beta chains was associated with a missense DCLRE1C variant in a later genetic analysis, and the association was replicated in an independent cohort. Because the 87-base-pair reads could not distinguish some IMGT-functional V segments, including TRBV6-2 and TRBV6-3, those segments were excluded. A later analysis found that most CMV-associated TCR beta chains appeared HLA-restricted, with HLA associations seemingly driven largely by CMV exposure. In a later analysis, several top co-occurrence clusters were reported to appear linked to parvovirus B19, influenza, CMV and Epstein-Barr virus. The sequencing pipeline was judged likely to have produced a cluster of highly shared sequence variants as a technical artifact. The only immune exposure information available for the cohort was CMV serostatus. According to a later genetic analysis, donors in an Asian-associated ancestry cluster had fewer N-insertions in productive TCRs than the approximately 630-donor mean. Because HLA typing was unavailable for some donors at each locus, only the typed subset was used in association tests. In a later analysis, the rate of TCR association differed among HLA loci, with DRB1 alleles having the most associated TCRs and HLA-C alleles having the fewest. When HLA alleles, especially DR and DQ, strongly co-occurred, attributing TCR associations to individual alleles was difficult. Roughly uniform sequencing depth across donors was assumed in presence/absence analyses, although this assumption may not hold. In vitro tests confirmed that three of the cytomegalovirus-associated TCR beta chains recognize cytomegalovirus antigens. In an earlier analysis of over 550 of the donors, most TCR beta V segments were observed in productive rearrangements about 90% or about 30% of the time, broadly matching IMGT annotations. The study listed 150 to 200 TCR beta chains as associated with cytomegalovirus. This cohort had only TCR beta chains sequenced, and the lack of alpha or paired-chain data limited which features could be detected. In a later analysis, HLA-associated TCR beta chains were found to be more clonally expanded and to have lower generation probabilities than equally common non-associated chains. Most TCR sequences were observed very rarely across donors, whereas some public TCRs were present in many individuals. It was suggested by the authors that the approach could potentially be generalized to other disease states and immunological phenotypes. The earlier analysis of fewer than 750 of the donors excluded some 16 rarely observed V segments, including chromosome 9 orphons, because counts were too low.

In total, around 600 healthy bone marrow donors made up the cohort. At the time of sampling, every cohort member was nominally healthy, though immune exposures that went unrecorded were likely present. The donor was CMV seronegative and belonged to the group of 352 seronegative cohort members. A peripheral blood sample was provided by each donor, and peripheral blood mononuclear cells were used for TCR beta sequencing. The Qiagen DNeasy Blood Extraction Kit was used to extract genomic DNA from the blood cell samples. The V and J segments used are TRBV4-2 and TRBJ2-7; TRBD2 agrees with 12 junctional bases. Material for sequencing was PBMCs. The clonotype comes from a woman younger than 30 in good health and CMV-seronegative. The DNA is TGTGCCAGCAGCCCCGGGACTAGCGGGCGCCACTACGAGCAGTACTTC. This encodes CASSPGTSGRHYEQYF.